This passage covers 32 T cell receptor beta chains from one sample sequenced in a study of shared clonotypes between healthy human individuals. Sequenced by immunoSEQ multiplex PCR; TCRdb stores in-frame clones only, minus some. The table has 2 million to 2.5 million clones, under 95% seen once. Specimen: naive CD4+ T cells from PBMCs. Regarding subset: CD45RA+ positively selected. The receptors were gathered from a man aged 18 to 35 in good health. Some clones in this sample may be carry-over from other donors' samples.

The chain links TRBV2 to TRBJ1-4, with a weak D call TRBD1 (5 bases). This CDR3 has 15 amino acids. V lost 5 bases and J 4 bases, leaving 14 bases between the germline ends. Per germline, CDR1 SNHLY and CDR2 FYNNEI. The CDR3 loop is CASSTQQVYNEKLFF. The CDR3 DNA follows: TGTGCCAGCAGTACCCAACAGGTGTATAATGAAAAACTGTTTTTT.

The CDR3 DNA reads as TGTGCCAGCAGCTTGGCGTCATCTAGTTATGGCTACACCTTC. Translating it yields CASSLASSSYGYTF. The chain carries TRBV5-4 and TRBJ1-2; no definite D call. CDR1 and CDR2 from the germline V gene are SGHNT and YYREEE (reference sequence). This CDR3 has 14 amino acids. The V end lost 0 bases, the J end lost 5 bases, and 11 bases lay between the germline ends.

The chain joins TRBV5-8 to TRBJ1-5; D is undetermined. Germline values: CDR1 SGHTS, CDR2 YDEGEE. Between the trimmed V and J ends, which lost 1 base and 6 bases, there was a span of 8 bases. The length of the CDR3 is 13 residues. CDR3 nucleotide sequence: TGTGCCAGCAGCTTGATAGCCCTTCAGCCCCAGCATTTT. Amino acids: CASSLIALQPQHF.

The rearrangement links TRBV5-1 to TRBJ1-6; D is ambiguous. V dropped 0 bases and J dropped 7 bases, with 8 bases sitting between them. CDR1 is SGHRS, CDR2 YFSETQ, per germline. This CDR3 has 14 residues. CDR3 amino acids: CASSLVPGNSPLHF. As DNA, the CDR3 is TGCGCCAGCAGCTTGGTTCCGGGAAATTCACCCCTCCACTTT.

The gene calls are TRBV10-1 and TRBJ2-5; 13 bases align to TRBD2. The J segment lost 5 bases and the V segment lost 8 bases, leaving 14 bases of the junction unmatched. Germline assignment: CDR1 WNHNN and CDR2 SYGVQD (reference sequence). The CDR3 consists of 17 residues. In DNA, the CDR3 is TGCGCCAGCGGGGGACTAGCGGGGACCCATGCGGGGGAGACCCAGTACTTC. It yields the protein CASGGLAGTHAGETQYF.

The chain uses TRBV10-3 and TRBJ2-2; D is ambiguous. Germline CDR1 ENHRY, CDR2 SYGVKD. The CDR3 is 15 amino acids. Trimming removed 4 bases at V and 3 bases at J, with 12 bases between. Here the CDR3 reads CAISAREADTGELFF. The CDR3 nucleotides read TGTGCCATCAGTGCCCGAGAGGCCGACACCGGGGAGCTGTTTTTT.

The chain joins TRBV9 to TRBJ2-5; D not certain. CDR1 is SGDLS, CDR2 YYNGEE, per germline. The CDR3 is 14 residues long. Between the trimmed V and J ends, which lost 0 bases and 3 bases, there was a span of 9 bases. The CDR3 region is CASSVVGNEETQYF. The CDR3 nucleotides read TGTGCCAGCAGCGTAGTAGGGAATGAAGAGACCCAGTACTTC.

The V gene is TRBV29-1, the J gene TRBJ1-1; D gene ambiguous. Germline CDR1 SQVTM, CDR2 ANQGSEA. The CDR3 sequence is 13 residues long. Trimming cost V 7 bases and J 10 bases, with 22 bases left between them. This chain's CDR3 is CSALRPDANRAFF. In nucleotides, the CDR3 is TGCAGCGCTCTCCGCCCGGACGCCAACCGAGCTTTCTTT.

The gene calls are TRBV28 and TRBJ2-5; 10 positions match TRBD1. CDR1 MDHEN and CDR2 SYDVKM come from the germline V gene. This CDR3 region has 19 residues. J gave up 5 bases and V 4 bases, and 19 bases lay outside the gene matches. The CDR3 nucleotides are TGTGCCAGCAGTTCTGCGCCTGGGATGACAGGGGGCGCGGAGGAGACCCAGTACTTC. Translating gives CASSSAPGMTGGAEETQYF.

CDR3 in DNA: TGTGCCAGCAGCACCAGCCCTGAGCAGTTCTTC. Residues: CASSTSPEQFF. The chain employs TRBV11-2 and TRBJ2-1, with no clear D. With 5 bases removed from V and 9 bases from J, the gap between germline ends came to 8 bases. Germline CDR1 reads SGHAT; CDR2 reads FQNNGV. CDR3 length equals 11 residues. The whole variable domain, filled in from reference TRBV11-2 and TRBJ2-1, reads EAGVAQSPRYKIIEKRQSVAFWCNPISGHATLYWYQQILGQGPKLLIQFQNNGVVDDSQLPKDRFSAERLKGVDSTLKIQPAKLEDSAVYLCASSTSPEQFFGPGTRLTVL.

The sample holds a few counts of this clone. Additional DNA sequences in this sample encode the identical CDR3. The rearrangement links TRBV7-2 to TRBJ1-3; D call uncertain. In germline, CDR1 is SGHTA, CDR2 FQGNSA. This CDR3 comprises 11 residues. Trimming took off 3 bases at V and 7 bases at J, with 4 bases between the two ends. The CDR3 coding sequence is TGTGCCAGCAGCTTCTTTAACACCATATATTTT. Translation: CASSFFNTIYF. Together with reference TRBV7-2 and TRBJ1-3, the CDR3 gives the full variable domain: GAGVSQSPSNKVTEKGKDVELRCDPISGHTALYWYRQSLGQGLEFLIYFQGNSAPDKSGLPSDRFSAERTGGSVSTLTIQRTQQEDSAVYLCASSFFNTIYFGEGSWLTVV.

The chain couples TRBV5-4 to TRBJ1-2; TRBD1 aligns across 11 bases. The CDR3 is made up of 17 amino acids. Trimming removed 4 bases from V and 0 bases from J; junction bases left unmatched: 8. Germline V CDR1 and CDR2: SGHNT, YYREEE (reference sequence). Here the CDR3 reads CASSAGQGASPNYGYTF. Written as DNA, the CDR3 is TGTGCCAGCAGCGCCGGACAGGGGGCCTCCCCTAACTATGGCTACACCTTC.

J is TRBJ2-5 and V is TRBV27, with D possibly TRBD2 on 8 matching bases. This CDR3 is built from 20 residues. V was shortened by 5 bases and J by 4 bases, with 32 bases between the two germline ends. Per the germline V gene, CDR1 is MNHEY and CDR2 is SMNVEV (reference sequence). The CDR3 sequence: CASSLAHAGTRLSGGETQYF. CDR3 DNA sequence: TGTGCCAGCAGTCTAGCCCACGCCGGGACTAGACTTTCAGGGGGAGAGACCCAGTACTTC.

This sequence joins TRBV5-4 and TRBJ2-5; D possibly corresponds to TRBD2 (5 bases). Germline values: CDR1 SGHNT, CDR2 YYREEE (reference sequence). This CDR3 is 14 amino acids long. V dropped 5 bases and J dropped 2 bases, with 13 bases sitting between them. CDR3 DNA sequence: TGTGCCAGCAGTGAATTTCCGGGACAAGAGACCCAGTACTTC. Translated: CASSEFPGQETQYF. Variable domain in full (rest from reference TRBV5-4 and TRBJ2-5): ETGVTQSPTHLIKTRGQQVTLRCSSQSGHNTVSWYQQALGQGPQFIFQYYREEENGRGNFPPRFSGLQFPNYSSELNVNALELDDSALYLCASSEFPGQETQYFGPGTRLLVL.

The V call is TRBV5-6, the J call TRBJ2-3; possibly TRBD1 or TRBD2 for D (6 bases each). CDR1 is SGHDT, CDR2 YYEEEE, per germline. Trimming stripped 4 bases from V and 5 bases from J, with 20 bases between. The CDR3 spans 16 residues. In DNA, the CDR3 is TGTGCCAGCAGCCTCCGGGACACCGGGCGGGGAGATACGCAGTATTTT. Translation: CASSLRDTGRGDTQYF.

The V gene is TRBV5-4, the J gene TRBJ2-2, with TRBD1 matching over 8 bases. Germline trimming cut 5 bases from V and 3 bases from J; bases unmatched to any gene: 6. Germline CDR1 and CDR2: SGHNT and YYREEE (reference sequence). This CDR3 comprises 15 residues. CDR3 sequence (DNA): TGTGCCAGCAGGGCCGACAGGGGAGACACCGGGGAGCTGTTTTTT. This gives the protein CASRADRGDTGELFF.

The chain has TRBV7-2 and TRBJ2-1; 9 bases fit TRBD2. The V gene's germline CDR1 is SGHTA and CDR2 FQGNSA. The CDR3 loop spans 18 amino acids. Unmatched junction bases numbered 14, after V lost 3 bases and J lost 5 bases. The CDR3 DNA sequence: TGTGCCAGCAGCTTCTCCGGCGGCGGGAGGGCCATCAACAATGAGCAGTTCTTC. It codes for CASSFSGGGRAINNEQFF.

The V call is TRBV6-5, the J call TRBJ2-1; perhaps TRBD2 as D (5 bases). This CDR3 is 13 amino acids long. Germline loops: CDR1 MNHEY, CDR2 SVGAGI. Trimming stripped 2 bases from V and 14 bases from J, with 16 bases between. This CDR3 is CASSYGVSGSEFF. CDR3 nucleotide sequence: TGTGCCAGCAGTTACGGGGTGAGCGGATCGGAGTTCTTC.

The genes are TRBV28 and TRBJ2-7, with 7 bases lining up with TRBD1. V lost 3 bases and J lost 2; bases outside the gene matches: 7. The CDR3 has 15 amino acids. CDR1 is MDHEN, CDR2 SYDVKM, per germline. The CDR3 sequence: CASSLTGQIPYEQYF. CDR3 DNA: TGTGCCAGCAGTTTGACGGGACAGATCCCCTACGAGCAGTACTTC.

V gene TRBV11-2 combines with J gene TRBJ2-1, with 13 positions matching TRBD2. In germline, CDR1 is SGHAT, CDR2 FQNNGV. J was trimmed by 9 bases and V by 5 bases; bases with no gene match: 10. The CDR3 consists of 16 residues. The CDR3 DNA reads as TGTGCCAGCAGCCCTCGGACTAGCGGGAGAGTCACTGAGCAGTTCTTC. Translated, it gives CASSPRTSGRVTEQFF.

This rearrangement joins TRBV5-4 to TRBJ2-1; 11 bases are a match to TRBD2. CDR1 SGHNT and CDR2 YYREEE come from the germline V gene (reference sequence). The CDR3 covers 16 residues. Unmatched junction bases numbered 8, after V lost 0 bases and J lost 9 bases. This CDR3 reads CASSLAGLAGELEQFF. In DNA, the CDR3 is TGTGCCAGCAGCTTGGCAGGACTAGCGGGTGAGCTTGAGCAGTTCTTC. The complete variable domain, with remaining parts taken from reference TRBV5-4 and TRBJ2-1, reads ETGVTQSPTHLIKTRGQQVTLRCSSQSGHNTVSWYQQALGQGPQFIFQYYREEENGRGNFPPRFSGLQFPNYSSELNVNALELDDSALYLCASSLAGLAGELEQFFGPGTRLTVL.

J is TRBJ2-5 and V is TRBV7-3; the D is unclear. CDR1 is SGHTA and CDR2 is FQGTGA in the germline V gene. The CDR3 covers 13 residues. V lost 5 bases, J lost 1 base, and 8 bases lay in between. CDR3 bases: TGTGCCAGCAGCGCTCGGAGCCAAGAGACCCAGTACTTC. This gives the protein CASSARSQETQYF.

The V gene is TRBV7-2, the J gene TRBJ2-3; TRBD1 might be the D (5 bases). Germline CDR1 SGHTA, CDR2 FQGNSA. The CDR3 loop spans 15 amino acids. Trimming cost V 10 bases and J 7 bases, with 24 bases left between them. The CDR3: CAIPARSRVENTQYF. In DNA, the CDR3 is TGTGCCATCCCGGCCCGTTCCAGGGTCGAGAATACGCAGTATTTT.

V usage is TRBV7-2 and J usage is TRBJ1-1, with D hard to call. The V gene's germline CDR1 is SGHTA and CDR2 FQGNSA. CDR3 length equals 15 residues. V was pared by 5 bases and J by 2 bases, with 15 bases between. The CDR3 here is CASSLERVINTEAFF. The DNA for the CDR3 is TGTGCCAGCAGCCTCGAGAGGGTAATCAACACTGAAGCTTTCTTT.

V is TRBV7-2 and J is TRBJ2-3; D is unresolved. The CDR3 totals 14 residues. The germline V and J ends were trimmed by 1 base and 4 bases, with 9 bases remaining between them. Looked up from germline, CDR1 is SGHTA and CDR2 is FQGNSA. CDR3 protein: CASSLVGRSDTQYF. The CDR3 DNA is TGTGCCAGCAGCTTAGTTGGTAGGTCAGATACGCAGTATTTT.

This chain links TRBV15 with TRBJ2-7; a possible D gene is TRBD1 (6 bases). Germline V gene lookup returns CDR1 LNHNV and CDR2 YYDKDF (reference sequence). V was trimmed by 1 base and J by 2 bases, leaving 15 bases between them. The CDR3 is 16 amino acids. The CDR3 loop reads CATSRALGTWAYEQYF. The CDR3 DNA sequence: TGTGCCACCAGCAGAGCGTTGGGGACATGGGCCTACGAGCAGTACTTC.

V and J are TRBV28 and TRBJ2-5, with a weak D call TRBD1 (6 bases). In germline, CDR1 is MDHEN, CDR2 SYDVKM. The germline V and J ends were trimmed by 6 bases and 2 bases, with 10 bases remaining between them. The CDR3 totals 13 residues. CDR3 residues: CASRKTGQETQYF. The CDR3 region has the DNA TGTGCCAGCAGAAAGACAGGACAAGAGACCCAGTACTTC.

On this clone: In the same sample, other DNA sequences code for this CDR3. The chain recombines TRBV29-1 with TRBJ2-1, with D uncertain. Trimming left V 4 bases short and J 2 bases short, with 6 bases between. Germline-derived CDR1 and CDR2 are SQVTM and ANQGSEA. This CDR3 is built from 12 residues. The CDR3 DNA sequence: TGCAGCGTTGCGGGTCCCTACAATGAGCAGTTCTTC. Amino acid sequence: CSVAGPYNEQFF.

The CDR3, as DNA: TGTGCCAGCAGCTTAGTGGCGATCCCGACCTACGAGCAGTACTTC. Translating gives CASSLVAIPTYEQYF. The rearrangement joins TRBV7-2 to TRBJ2-7; D gene uncertain. CDR3 length equals 15 residues. Between the trimmed V and J ends, which lost 1 base and 2 bases, there was a span of 12 bases. From germline, CDR1 is SGHTA and CDR2 FQGNSA.

This clone has a handful of counts. Other DNA sequences in the same sample also yield this CDR3. The chain is built from TRBV18 and TRBJ1-1; maybe TRBD1 (5 bases). The germline V gene encodes CDR1 KGHSH and CDR2 LQKENI. The CDR3 consists of 14 residues. The V gene lost 3 bases and the J gene lost 0 bases, with 8 bases spanning the gap. Here the CDR3 reads CASSPLGLNTEAFF. Written as DNA, the CDR3 is TGTGCCAGCTCACCCCTGGGGCTGAACACTGAAGCTTTCTTT.

As concerns this clone: This CDR3 is also generated by other DNA sequences in the sample. This chain uses TRBV28 with TRBJ1-1; TRBD1 matches at 7 bases. After removal of 5 bases from V and 2 bases from J, the junction contained 5 bases not matched to a gene. This CDR3 contains 14 residues. Germline lookup yields CDR1 MDHEN and CDR2 SYDVKM. CDR3 sequence (DNA): TGTGCCAGCAGTCTCCGGACAGGCAACACTGAAGCTTTCTTT. Its translation: CASSLRTGNTEAFF.

This sequence joins TRBV6-1 and TRBJ1-1; no firm D call. The V end was cut by 8 bases, the J end by 7 bases, with 14 bases between. The germline CDR1 and CDR2 sequences are MNHNS and SASEGT. There are 12 residues in the CDR3. The CDR3 DNA sequence: TGTGCCAGCCCCGCTAGAACTGGTGAAGCTTTCTTT. Protein sequence: CASPARTGEAFF.